These 18 T cell receptor beta chains were all obtained from the same sample, sequenced in a study of blood T cell repertoires in COVID-19 (dated by TCRdb to between 2020 and 2021). The library was obtained by the immunoSEQ multiplex PCR assay. Entries here come from immuneACCESS through TCRdb and include only in-frame sequences with V and J called. Some clones fail to appear in such tables; in the studies checked, an unresolved V gene covers under half of the shortfall, and the cause of the remainder is unknown. The sample contains roughly 73,000 clones, around 70% of them found a single time. The ten largest clones take up roughly 20% of the sample. Material: peripheral blood. The receptors stem from a man aged 70-80 years with acute or convalescent COVID-19.

CDR3 bases: TGCGCCAGCAGCTTGAGGGGAACTAGCGACCAAGAGACCCAGTACTTC. Protein product: CASSLRGTSDQETQYF. The rearrangement joins TRBV5-1 to TRBJ2-5, with 7 positions matching TRBD2. The germline V gene has CDR1 SGHRS and CDR2 YFSETQ. V lost 1 base and J lost 0; bases outside the gene matches: 6. The CDR3 is made up of 16 amino acids.

V gene TRBV4-1 combines with J gene TRBJ1-4; a weak D match, TRBD1 (6 bases). Trimming pared 3 bases from V and 5 bases from J, leaving 13 bases between. The germline V gene has CDR1 MGHRA and CDR2 YSYEKL. The length of the CDR3 is 15 residues. CDR3 in DNA: TGCGCCAGCAGCCAGGGTTGGACAGCAAATGAAAAACTGTTTTTT. Its protein product is CASSQGWTANEKLFF.

This chain uses TRBV7-2 with TRBJ1-1, with 11 bases fitting TRBD1. V shed 3 bases, J shed 4 bases, and the junction held 4 bases outside the gene matches. Per the germline V gene, CDR1 is SGHTA and CDR2 is FQGNSA. This CDR3 is built from 15 residues. CDR3 coding DNA: TGTGCCAGCAGCTTCGGGGGGACAGGGGGCACTGAAGCTTTCTTT. It translates to CASSFGGTGGTEAFF.

The gene calls are TRBV28 and TRBJ1-1, with unresolved D. CDR1 MDHEN and CDR2 SYDVKM come from the germline V gene. The CDR3 contains 12 residues. V was trimmed by 5 bases and J by 3 bases, leaving 7 bases between them. The CDR3 sequence: CASSPGDTEAFF. For the CDR3, the DNA is TGTGCCAGCAGTCCCGGGGACACTGAAGCTTTCTTT.

The V gene is TRBV3-1 (or the pseudogene TRBV3-2), the J gene TRBJ2-1; 8 bases fit TRBD2. The CDR3 covers 10 residues. Germline CDR1 is LGHDT and CDR2 is YNNKEL (reference sequence). V shed 8 bases, J shed 12 bases, and the junction held 3 bases outside the gene matches. CDR3 bases: TGTGCCAGCGGGGCGGGAGGGCAGTTCTTC. Protein: CASGAGGQFF.

This clone has more than one count but fewer than ten. The chain uses TRBV19 and TRBJ1-3; D is possibly TRBD1 (6 bases). The CDR3 contains 16 residues. Trimming left V 7 bases short and J 0 bases short, with 16 bases between. The germline V gene encodes CDR1 LNHDA and CDR2 SQIVND (reference sequence). For the CDR3, the DNA is TGTGCCAGTATTCCCTCAGACAGGCGCTCTGGAAACACCATATATTTT. Translation: CASIPSDRRSGNTIYF. The full variable domain, rest sourced from reference TRBV19 and TRBJ1-3, is DGGITQSPKYLFRKEGQNVTLSCEQNLNHDAMYWYRQDPGQGLRLIYYSQIVNDFQKGDIAEGYSVSREKKESFPLTVTSAQKNPTAFYLCASIPSDRRSGNTIYFGEGSWLTVV.

The chain is built from TRBV19 and TRBJ2-1; 13 nucleotides match TRBD2. V was pared by 9 bases and J by 8 bases, with 13 bases of the junction left unmatched. Germline assignment: CDR1 LNHDA and CDR2 SQIVND (reference sequence). This CDR3 has 16 residues. In DNA form, the CDR3 reads TGTGCCAGCTACGATCCCGGGACTAGCGGGAAGGATGAGCAGTTCTTC. As protein: CASYDPGTSGKDEQFF.

This chain joins TRBV18 and TRBJ2-3; D call uncertain. V was trimmed by 3 bases and J by 7 bases, leaving 11 bases between them. From germline, CDR1 is KGHSH and CDR2 LQKENI. The CDR3 contains 13 residues. CDR3 sequence (DNA): TGTGCCAGCTCACCTGAGACTCTAAATACGCAGTATTTT. It translates to CASSPETLNTQYF.

The CDR3 region is CASRHGTGYYEQYF. DNA of the CDR3: TGTGCCAGCAGACATGGGACAGGGTACTACGAGCAGTACTTC. The rearrangement links TRBV6-5 to TRBJ2-7; TRBD1 aligns across 9 bases. The CDR3 contains 14 residues. V gave up 6 bases and J gave up 3 bases; unmatched junction bases: 6. Looked up from germline, CDR1 is MNHEY and CDR2 is SVGAGI.

The V and J genes are TRBV18 and TRBJ1-4; no firm D call. The germline gives CDR1 KGHSH, CDR2 LQKENI. The V and J ends lost 5 bases and 2 bases respectively, with 6 bases between them. CDR3 length: 13 residues. The CDR3 sequence is CASSTSTNEKLFF. The CDR3 coding sequence is TGTGCCAGCTCAACAAGTACTAATGAAAAACTGTTTTTT. Full variable domain (missing parts from reference TRBV18 and TRBJ1-4): NAGVMQNPRHLVRRRGQEARLRCSPMKGHSHVYWYRQLPEEGLKFMVYLQKENIIDESGMPKERFSAEFPKEGPSILRIQQVVRGDSAAYFCASSTSTNEKLFFGSGTQLSVL.

The J gene is TRBJ2-3, the V gene TRBV9; 11 bases line up with TRBD2. The junction had 4 bases not matched to a gene; V was cut back by 3 bases and J by 4 bases. This CDR3 is 15 amino acids long. Germline V gene lookup returns CDR1 SGDLS and CDR2 YYNGEE. The DNA for the CDR3 is TGTGCCAGCAGCGCTAGCGGGGGGTCGGCAGATACGCAGTATTTT. The encoded protein is CASSASGGSADTQYF.

This clone was seen just once. The chain links TRBV18 to TRBJ2-7; unclear D gene. Germline V gene data show CDR1 as KGHSH and CDR2 as LQKENI. CDR3 length: 14 residues. Trimming shortened V by 2 bases and J by 5 bases, and 13 bases separated the two germline ends. The DNA of the CDR3 is TGTGCCAGCTCACCAGGTATACAGAGCAACGAGCAGTACTTC. This gives the protein CASSPGIQSNEQYF.

The chain uses TRBV7-3 and TRBJ2-1; TRBD2 matches at 11 bases. This CDR3 has 15 residues. Germline values: CDR1 SGHTA, CDR2 FQGTGA. V lost 8 bases to trimming and J lost 2 bases; unmatched junction nucleotides: 5. The CDR3 DNA reads TGTGCCAGCGGCCAGGGACTAGCGGCCTACAATGAGCAGTTCTTC. This sequence encodes CASGQGLAAYNEQFF.

This clone is a singleton in its sample. The genes are TRBV9 and TRBJ2-7, with 7 bases identical to TRBD1. The germline gives CDR1 SGDLS, CDR2 YYNGEE. The CDR3 extends over 14 amino acids. V lost 5 bases, J lost 0 bases, and 5 bases stayed unmatched. CDR3 sequence reads: CASSLQGNSYEQYF. DNA for the CDR3: TGTGCCAGCAGTTTACAGGGGAACTCCTACGAGCAGTACTTC.

The chain uses TRBV14 and TRBJ1-2; D remains ambiguous. CDR3 length equals 13 residues. Germline V CDR1 and CDR2: SGHDN, FVKESK. The V end was cut by 4 bases, the J end by 1 base, with 7 bases between. The CDR3 nucleotides are TGTGCCAGCAGCCCTGTACTTAACTATGGCTACACCTTC. It codes for CASSPVLNYGYTF.

The chain recombines TRBV5-1 with TRBJ2-5; 9 bases are shared with TRBD1. This CDR3 has 14 residues. The germline CDR1 and CDR2 sequences are SGHRS and YFSETQ. V shed 4 bases, J shed 5 bases, and the junction held 6 bases outside the gene matches. In DNA form, the CDR3 reads TGCGCCAGCAGCGGGACAGGGAAAGGGGAGACCCAGTACTTC. Amino acid sequence: CASSGTGKGETQYF.

This clone was counted a few times. The J gene is TRBJ1-5, the V gene TRBV27; maybe TRBD1 (5 bases). V was clipped by 6 bases and J by 1 base, with 19 bases between them. CDR1 MNHEY and CDR2 SMNVEV come from the germline V gene (reference sequence). This CDR3 is built from 17 residues. The CDR3 coding sequence is TGTGCCAGCAGCCCCTGGAGTGGAGGGACGAGCAATCAGCCCCAGCATTTT. Amino acid sequence: CASSPWSGGTSNQPQHF.

The V call is TRBV7-2, the J call TRBJ1-3; a weak D match, TRBD1 (6 bases). V lost 1 base to trimming and J lost 7 bases, with 11 bases between them. Germline V gene lookup returns CDR1 SGHTA and CDR2 FQGNSA. The CDR3 covers 14 residues. The CDR3 protein is CASSLVGQGNTIYF. The CDR3 DNA reads as TGTGCCAGCAGCTTAGTAGGGCAGGGGAACACCATATATTTT.